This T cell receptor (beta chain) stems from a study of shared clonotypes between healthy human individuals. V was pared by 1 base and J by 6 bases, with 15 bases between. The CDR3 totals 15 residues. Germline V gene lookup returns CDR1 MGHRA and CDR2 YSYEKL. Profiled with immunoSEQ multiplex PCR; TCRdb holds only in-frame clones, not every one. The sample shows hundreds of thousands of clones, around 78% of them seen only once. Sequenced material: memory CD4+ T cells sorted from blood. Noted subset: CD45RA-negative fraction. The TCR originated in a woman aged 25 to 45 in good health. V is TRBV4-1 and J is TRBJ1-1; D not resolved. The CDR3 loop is CASSQGWGVRAEAFF. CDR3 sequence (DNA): TGCGCCAGCAGCCAAGGGTGGGGAGTTCGCGCTGAAGCTTTCTTT.